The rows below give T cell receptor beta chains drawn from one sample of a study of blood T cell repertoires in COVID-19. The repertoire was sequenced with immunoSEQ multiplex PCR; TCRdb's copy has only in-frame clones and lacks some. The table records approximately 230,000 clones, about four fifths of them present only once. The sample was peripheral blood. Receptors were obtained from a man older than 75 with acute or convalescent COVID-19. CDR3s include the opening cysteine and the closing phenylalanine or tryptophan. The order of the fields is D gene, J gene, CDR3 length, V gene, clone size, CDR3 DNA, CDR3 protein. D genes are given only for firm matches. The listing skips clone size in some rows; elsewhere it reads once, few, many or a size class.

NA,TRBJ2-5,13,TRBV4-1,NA,TGCGCCAGCAGCCAAACTCACCAAGAGACCCAGTACTTC,CASSQTHQETQYF
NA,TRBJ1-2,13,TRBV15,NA,TGTGCCACCAGCTCAACCAGACAGGATGGCTACACCTTC,CATSSTRQDGYTF
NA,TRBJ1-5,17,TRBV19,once,TGTGCCAGTAGTAAATTGCAGGCGCCGTATAGCAATCAGCCCCAGCATTTT,CASSKLQAPYSNQPQHF
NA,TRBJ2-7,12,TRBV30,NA,TGTGCCTGGACCTCCCAGGGGGGCGAGCAGTACTTC,CAWTSQGGEQYF
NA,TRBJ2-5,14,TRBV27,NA,TGTGCCAGCAGTTTATCGGCTAGCTCGCTCAGCCAGTACTTC,CASSLSASSLSQYF
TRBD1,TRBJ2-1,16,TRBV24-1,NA,TGTGCCACCAGTGATTTTCGGGACAGGGTCGGGAATGAGCAGTTCTTC,CATSDFRDRVGNEQFF
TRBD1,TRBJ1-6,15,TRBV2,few,TGTGCCAGCATCCGACAGGGGTCGAATAATTCACCCCTCCACTTT,CASIRQGSNNSPLHF
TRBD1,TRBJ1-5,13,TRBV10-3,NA,TGTGCCATCAGACAGGGGGGCAATCAGCCCCAGCATTTT,CAIRQGGNQPQHF
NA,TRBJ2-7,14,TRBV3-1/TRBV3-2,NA,TGTGCCAGCAGCCAAGATCACCCGGGGGTTCCACAGTACTTC,CASSQDHPGVPQYF
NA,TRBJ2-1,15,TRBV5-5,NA,TGTGCCAGCAAACCCGACGCTCGAACAACGGGTGAGCAGTTCTTC,CASKPDARTTGEQFF
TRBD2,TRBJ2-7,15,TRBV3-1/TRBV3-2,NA,TGTGCCAGCAGCCGGACTAGCGGGGTTACCTACGAGCAGTACTTC,CASSRTSGVTYEQYF
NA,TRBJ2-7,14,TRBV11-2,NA,TGTGCCAGCAGCTTAGAACTAGCCTCCTACGAGCAGTACTTC,CASSLELASYEQYF
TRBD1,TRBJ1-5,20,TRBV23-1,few,TGCGCCAGCAGTCATAAAACCGGGACAGGTCCAAAGTATAGCAATCAGCCCCAGCATTTT,CASSHKTGTGPKYSNQPQHF
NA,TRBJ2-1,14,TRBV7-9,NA,TGTGCCAGCAGCACCAGCCGAAATTCAGGGGAGCAGTTCTTC,CASSTSRNSGEQFF
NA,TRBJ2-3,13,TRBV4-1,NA,TGCGCCAGCAGCCACGGGGGTACAGATACGCAGTATTTT,CASSHGGTDTQYF
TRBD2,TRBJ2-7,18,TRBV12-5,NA,TGTGCTAGTGGTTTGCGGATCTGGGGGCGGGAGGAGCCCTACGAGCAGTACTTC,CASGLRIWGREEPYEQYF
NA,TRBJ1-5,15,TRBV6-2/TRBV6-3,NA,TGTGCCAGCAGTTATCTCGGGGGGGGCATCGGGACCCAGCATTTT,CASSYLGGGIGTQHF
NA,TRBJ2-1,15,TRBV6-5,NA,TGTGCCAGCAGGCCCCCCGGTAGTAGATACAATGAGCAGTTCTTC,CASRPPGSRYNEQFF
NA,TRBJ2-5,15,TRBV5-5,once,TGTGCCAGCAGCTTGGACAGGGCTCTCCAAGAGACCCAGTACTTC,CASSLDRALQETQYF
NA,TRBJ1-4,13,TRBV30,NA,TGTGCCTGGACCGGACAGCTGAATGAAAAACTGTTTTTT,CAWTGQLNEKLFF
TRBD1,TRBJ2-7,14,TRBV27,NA,TGTGCCAGCAGCCTGGACAGGGGGCCTGGCGAGCAGTACTTC,CASSLDRGPGEQYF
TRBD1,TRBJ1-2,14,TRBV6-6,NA,TGTGCCAGCAGGGACCCAGGGGGGCGATATGGCTACACCTTC,CASRDPGGRYGYTF
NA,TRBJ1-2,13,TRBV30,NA,TGTGCCTGGAGAGGCACAGGGAGCTATGGCTACACCTTC,CAWRGTGSYGYTF
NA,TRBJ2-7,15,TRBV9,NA,TGTGCCAGCAGCGTAGATCCGGGAGACCTCTACGAGCAGTACTTC,CASSVDPGDLYEQYF
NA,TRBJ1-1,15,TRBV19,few,TGTGCCAGTAGTATCGGTGGAGTAATGAACACTGAAGCTTTCTTT,CASSIGGVMNTEAFF
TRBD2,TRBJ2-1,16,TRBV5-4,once,TGTGCCAGCAGCTTGTATCGGCGGGGGGGCTCGAATGAGCAGTTCTTC,CASSLYRRGGSNEQFF
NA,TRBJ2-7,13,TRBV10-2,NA,TGCGCCAGCAGTGTTGGGGGCCCCCACGAGCAGTACTTC,CASSVGGPHEQYF
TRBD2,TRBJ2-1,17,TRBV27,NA,TGTGCCAGCAGTTCGACTCTTACTAGCGGGAGGGCCGCTGAGCAGTTCTTC,CASSSTLTSGRAAEQFF
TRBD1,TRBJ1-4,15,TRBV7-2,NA,TGTGCCAGCAGCAAGGGACAGAGTCGAAGTGAAAAACTGTTTTTT,CASSKGQSRSEKLFF
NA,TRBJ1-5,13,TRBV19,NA,TGTGCCAGTAGCGTCAGCGAAGGCAGGCCCCAGCATTTT,CASSVSEGRPQHF
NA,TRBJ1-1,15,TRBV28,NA,TGTGCCAGCAAACCGGGGCGGGGGATGAACACTGAAGCTTTCTTT,CASKPGRGMNTEAFF
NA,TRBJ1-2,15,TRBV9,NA,TGTGCCAGCAGCGTAGAGGGGACACGTAACTATGGCTACACCTTC,CASSVEGTRNYGYTF